The 29 T cell receptor beta chains below all came from one sample that was sequenced in a study of tissue T cells after allogeneic stem cell transplantation. Produced via immunoSEQ multiplex PCR; TCRdb's table is partial and in-frame only. The sample lists 7,500 to 8,500 clones; 37% were seen once. Time point: mouse harvest day 14 after allogeneic transplant. The graft held 10^6 splenic CD5+ T cells and 10^7 T-cell-depleted bone marrow cells. Sequencing input: skin. Every receptor here comes from a female BALB/c mouse given C57BL/6 T cells with graft-versus-host disease after an allogeneic hematopoietic cell transplant.

As to this clone: Germline and genes: mouse. Sequencing ends 1 residue short of the CDR3 end; the germline J gene provides the rest. The chain combines TRBV15 with TRBJ1-1; D remains unclear. The CDR3 spans 14 residues. Deletions cut 3 bases from V and 0 bases from J, with 8 bases between. Germline V lookup: CDR1 SGHND, CDR2 FRSKSL. The covered CDR3 bases are TGTGCCAGCAGTTTGGAGGGAGCAAACACAGAAGTCTTC. It translates to CASSLEGANTEVF. The entire CDR3 sequence reads CASSLEGANTEVFF.

About this clone itself: Each gene name is a mouse one. The read falls 1 residue short of the CDR3 end, and the missing part is taken from the germline J gene. This rearrangement joins TRBV1 to TRBJ2-7; a possible D gene is TRBD2 (7 bases). The ends were cut back, 0 bases at V and 0 bases at J, with 18 bases in the middle. From germline, CDR1 is NSQYPW and CDR2 LRSPGD (reference sequence). The CDR3 has 18 residues. CDR3 DNA (partial): TGCACCTGCAGTGCAGATGAGGGGAGGGGGGGGAGCTCCTATGAACAGTAC. It encodes CTCSADEGRGGSSYEQY. In full, the CDR3 reads CTCSADEGRGGSSYEQYF.

This clone came up once. The gene names here belong to mouse. The CDR3 extends 1 residue past the end of the read, so its final part is completed from the germline J gene. The chain joins TRBV16 to TRBJ1-4, with D possibly TRBD1 on 6 matching bases. The germline CDR1 and CDR2 sequences are SGHSA and FRNQAP. The CDR3 is made up of 15 amino acids. V lost 5 bases, J lost 0 bases, and 10 bases lay in between. Partial CDR3 DNA: TGTGCAAGCAGCCGGGACAATATTTCCAACGAAAGATTATTT. Amino acids: CASSRDNISNERLF. The CDR3 reads in full as CASSRDNISNERLFF.

Concerning this clone itself: The listed genes are named as in mouse. The read halts 1 residue ahead of the CDR3 end, with the missing end drawn from the germline J gene. The V and J genes are TRBV26 and TRBJ1-6; 9 bases map to TRBD1. TRBJ1-6 is labeled an ORF, and its function is uncertain. J gave up 5 bases and V 5 bases, and 4 bases lay outside the gene matches. CDR3 length equals 15 residues. CDR1 is KGHPV and CDR2 is FQNQEV in the germline V gene (reference sequence). The CDR3 sequence is CASSSRDRDNSPLYF. The CDR3 bases that were read are TGTGCCAGCAGTTCCCGGGACAGGGATAATTCGCCCCTCTAC.

This clone was seen only a few times. Gene names are the mouse ones. The observed sequence ends 1 residue before the CDR3 terminus, with the missing tail filled in from the germline J gene. J is TRBJ1-6 and V is TRBV13-2; no definite D call. TRBJ1-6 carries the ORF label, with uncertain function. The V and J ends lost 0 bases and 1 base respectively, with 5 bases between them. This CDR3 spans 15 amino acids. Germline CDR1 reads NNHNN; CDR2 reads SYGAGS (reference sequence). CDR3 DNA, as far as it was read: TGTGCCAGCGGTGATGTTGGGTCCTATAATTCGCCCCTCTAC. Translated, it gives CASGDVGSYNSPLY. The whole CDR3 region reads CASGDVGSYNSPLYF.

As for this clone: Each gene name is a mouse one. The read terminates 1 residue ahead of where the CDR3 ends, so the germline J gene completes it. The chain uses TRBV19 and TRBJ1-4, with TRBD1 as a possible D gene (6 bases). Trimming pared 1 base from V and 1 base from J, leaving 8 bases between. Germline CDR1 is FNHDT and CDR2 is SITEND (reference sequence). The CDR3 loop spans 15 amino acids. Incomplete CDR3 DNA: TGTGCCAGCAGTATAAAGGACAGTTCCAACGAAAGATTATTT. Its translation: CASSIKDSSNERLF. The CDR3 reads in full as CASSIKDSSNERLFF.

Comment on this clone: Genes here carry mouse names. With the read ending 1 residue before the CDR3 end, the germline J gene is used to fill in that end. The chain uses TRBV20 and TRBJ2-5; D unclear. Trimming cost V 0 bases and J 3 bases, with 10 bases left between them. This CDR3 contains 14 residues. The germline V gene has CDR1 GFQATS and CDR2 STVNSAI. The CDR3 region is CGARDALRQDTQYF. The CDR3 bases that were read are TGTGGTGCTAGGGATGCCCTCCGACAAGACACCCAGTAC.

This clone was counted between two and nine times. The germline and genes are mouse ones. The CDR3 loop reads CASSLGLFYAEQFF. CDR3 DNA, as far as it was read: TGTGCCAGCAGCTTGGGACTGTTCTATGCTGAGCAGTTC. The chain employs TRBV4 and TRBJ2-1, with TRBD2 identical over 7 bases. With the read ending 1 residue before the CDR3 end, the germline J gene is used to fill in that end. Germline lookup yields CDR1 LGHDT and CDR2 YNNKQL (reference sequence). Losses at the gene ends were 4 bases for V and 3 bases for J; bases not matched to a gene: 3. There are 14 residues in the CDR3. The full variable domain, with the rest looked up from reference TRBV4 and TRBJ2-1, is ETAVFQTPNYHVTQVGNEVSFNCKQTLGHDTMYWYKQDSKKLLKIMFSYNNKQLIVNETVPRRFSPQSSDKAHLNLRIKSVEPEDSAVYLCASSLGLFYAEQFFGPGTRLTVL.

In regard to this clone: Mouse gene names apply. Read coverage stops 1 residue before the CDR3 terminus; the germline J gene supplies the remainder. The chain has TRBV3 and TRBJ2-1; D might be TRBD1 (6 bases). Germline CDR1 and CDR2: SNHLY and FYNGKV (reference sequence). V was trimmed by 4 bases and J by 4 bases, leaving 8 bases between them. The CDR3 runs to 13 residues. The CDR3 sequence: CASSSGQYAEQFF. CDR3 DNA (partial): TGTGCCAGCAGCTCTGGACAGTATGCTGAGCAGTTC.

In this sample, this clone is medium-sized. Genes here carry mouse names. The CDR3 goes on 1 residue after the read ends, and that part is filled in from the germline J gene. The V gene is TRBV26, the J gene TRBJ2-1; TRBD2 aligns across 13 bases. The CDR3 consists of 13 residues. Germline-derived CDR1 and CDR2 are KGHPV and FQNQEV (reference sequence). J lost 12 bases, V lost 6 bases, and 5 bases had no gene match. Incomplete CDR3 DNA: TGTGCCAGCAGCCGGGACTGGGGGGGGAGGCAGTTC. This gives the protein CASSRDWGGRQF. The whole CDR3 region reads CASSRDWGGRQFF. The entire variable domain, with the rest obtained from reference TRBV26 and TRBJ2-1, is as follows: NSKVIQTPRYLVKGQGQKAKMRCIPEKGHPVVFWYQQNKNNEFKFLINFQNQEVLQQIDMTEKRFSAECPSNSPCSLEIQSSEAGDSALYLCASSRDWGGRQFFGPGTRLTVL.

This clone showed up just a few times. Gene names are the mouse ones. The read falls 1 residue short of the CDR3 end, and the missing part is taken from the germline J gene. V and J are TRBV26 and TRBJ2-7, with D unclear. The ends were cut back, 3 bases at V and 1 base at J, with 10 bases in the middle. CDR3 length equals 14 residues. The germline V gene encodes CDR1 KGHPV and CDR2 FQNQEV (reference sequence). The covered CDR3 bases are TGTGCCAGCAGTCTCCTGACAAATTCCTATGAACAGTAC. Its translation is CASSLLTNSYEQY. The full CDR3 reads CASSLLTNSYEQYF.

This clone is termed medium-sized. Mouse gene names apply. The read terminates 1 residue ahead of where the CDR3 ends, so the germline J gene completes it. The chain combines TRBV26 with TRBJ2-1; 10 positions agree with TRBD2. The CDR3 is 16 amino acids. J gave up 0 bases and V 2 bases, and 1 base lay outside the gene matches. Germline-derived CDR1 and CDR2 are KGHPV and FQNQEV (reference sequence). CDR3 DNA (partial): TGTGCCAGCAGTCTGAGACTGGGGGGTAACTATGCTGAGCAGTTC. Its translation is CASSLRLGGNYAEQF. The complete CDR3 reads CASSLRLGGNYAEQFF. The full variable domain, in which reference TRBV26 and TRBJ2-1 provide the parts outside the CDR3, is NSKVIQTPRYLVKGQGQKAKMRCIPEKGHPVVFWYQQNKNNEFKFLINFQNQEVLQQIDMTEKRFSAECPSNSPCSLEIQSSEAGDSALYLCASSLRLGGNYAEQFFGPGTRLTVL.

Worth noting for this clone: Gene and germline names: mouse. The sequenced fragment ends 1 residue before the CDR3 boundary, so the rest is inferred from the germline J gene. The chain employs TRBV20 and TRBJ2-7; TRBD1 agrees at 10 bases. The CDR3 has 14 residues. Germline loops: CDR1 GFQATS, CDR2 STVNSAI. The ends lost 3 bases at V and 1 base at J; junction bases unmatched: 3. Incomplete CDR3 DNA: TGTGGTGCTAGTGGGACAGGGGAATCCTATGAACAGTAC. This gives the protein CGASGTGESYEQY. The whole CDR3 reads CGASGTGESYEQYF.

This clone rates as medium-sized. The gene names here belong to mouse. The CDR3 extends 1 residue past the end of the read, so its final part is completed from the germline J gene. V gene TRBV15 combines with J gene TRBJ2-1; TRBD2 might be the D (6 bases). CDR3 length equals 14 residues. Germline-derived CDR1 and CDR2 are SGHND and FRSKSL. Trimming cost V 3 bases and J 3 bases, with 9 bases left between them. This chain's CDR3 is CASSLAGVYAEQFF. The part of the CDR3 DNA that was read is TGTGCCAGCAGTTTGGCTGGGGTCTATGCTGAGCAGTTC.

As for this clone: Genes and germline are mouse. The CDR3 goes on 1 residue after the read ends, and that part is filled in from the germline J gene. V and J are TRBV3 and TRBJ1-4, with D possibly TRBD1 on 5 matching bases. Trimming took off 3 bases at V and 3 bases at J, with 8 bases between the two ends. Germline V gives CDR1 SNHLY, CDR2 FYNGKV (reference sequence). The CDR3 is 14 amino acids. CDR3 bases read: TGTGCCAGCAGCTTCGGGGGGACCAACGAAAGATTATTT. Translated: CASSFGGTNERLF. The CDR3 as a whole reads CASSFGGTNERLFF.

On this clone: Genes here carry mouse names. CDR3 bases read: TGCTCCAGCAGTCAAAGGGACTGGGGGGATGCTGAGCAGTTC. Its protein is CSSSQRDWGDAEQF. The whole CDR3 protein is CSSSQRDWGDAEQFF. The V call is TRBV23, the J call TRBJ2-1; the table assigns TRBD2, which was not confirmed against the DNA. The sequence runs out 1 residue before the end of the CDR3; the remainder is reconstructed from the germline J gene. Germline lookup yields CDR1 KGHTA and CDR2 FQNQQP. The CDR3 runs 15 residues.

In regard to this clone: The genes and germline here are from mouse. The missing CDR3 end, 1 residue past where the read stops, is filled in from the germline J gene. The rearrangement links TRBV26 to TRBJ1-1, with D possibly being TRBD1 (6 bases). The V end was cut by 2 bases, the J end by 0 bases, with 13 bases between. Looked up from germline, CDR1 is KGHPV and CDR2 is FQNQEV (reference sequence). This CDR3 is built from 16 residues. CDR3 protein: CASSLLQGGSNTEVFF. The CDR3 DNA, read in part, is TGTGCCAGCAGTCTGCTACAGGGAGGCTCAAACACAGAAGTCTTC.

This clone has a handful of counts. Mouse gene names apply. The read is 1 residue too short to cover the CDR3 end, so that end is filled in from the germline J gene. The genes are TRBV3 and TRBJ1-5; 7 bases line up with TRBD1. The germline V gene encodes CDR1 SNHLY and CDR2 FYNGKV (reference sequence). The J segment lost 1 base and the V segment lost 4 bases, leaving 4 bases of the junction unmatched. The CDR3 runs to 15 residues. Partial CDR3 DNA: TGTGCCAGCAGCTCGAAGGACAGGAACAACCAGGCTCCGCTT. This encodes CASSSKDRNNQAPL. The full CDR3 protein reads CASSSKDRNNQAPLF. The entire variable domain, with the rest obtained from reference TRBV3 and TRBJ1-5, is as follows: GPKVLQIPSHQIIDMGQMVTLNCDPVSNHLYFYWYKQILGQQMEFLVNFYNGKVMEKSKLFKDQFSVERPDGSYFTLKIQPTALEDSAVYFCASSSKDRNNQAPLFGEGTRLSVL.

A remark on this clone: Gene labels here are mouse ones. The sequenced fragment ends 1 residue before the CDR3 boundary, so the rest is inferred from the germline J gene. The chain carries TRBV12-1 and TRBJ2-1; D not resolved. Looked up from germline, CDR1 is SGHSN and CDR2 is HYEKVE. V lost 0 bases and J 6 bases, leaving 8 bases between the germline ends. The CDR3 is 13 amino acids. The CDR3: CASSLAGGAEQFF. Incomplete CDR3 DNA: TGTGCCAGCTCTCTCGCCGGAGGTGCTGAGCAGTTC. The full variable domain, with the rest looked up from reference TRBV12-1 and TRBJ2-1, is DSGVVQSPRHIIKEKGGRSVLTCIPISGHSNVVWYQQTLGKELKFLIQHYEKVERDKGFLPSRFSVQQFDDYHSEMNMSALELEDSAMYFCASSLAGGAEQFFGPGTRLTVL.

This clone is termed medium-sized (0.01 to 0.1%). Mouse germline and gene names are used. Read data end 1 residue before the CDR3 end; the end is taken from the germline J gene. V usage is TRBV23 and J usage is TRBJ2-3. Germline V gene sequence: CDR1 KGHTA, CDR2 FQNQQP. The CDR3 runs 14 residues. The CDR3: CSSSQLGAAETLYF. CDR3 DNA, as far as it was read: TGCTCCAGCAGTCAACTTGGGGCTGCAGAAACGCTGTAT.

Concerning this clone itself: Each gene name is a mouse one. The read finishes 1 residue shy of the CDR3 end, and the germline J gene is used to complete it. This chain uses TRBV13-3 with TRBJ2-5; 9 positions agree with TRBD2. This CDR3 is built from 18 residues. The junction had 8 bases not matched to a gene; V was cut back by 0 bases and J by 0 bases. Germline values: CDR1 NNHDY, CDR2 SYVADS. The sequenced part of the CDR3 DNA is TGTGCCAGCAGTGATGCGAATCTGGGGGGGTCTAACCAAGACACCCAGTAC. Translating gives CASSDANLGGSNQDTQY. The full CDR3 protein is CASSDANLGGSNQDTQYF.

Turning to this clone: Gene names refer to mouse genes. The CDR3 end lies 1 residue beyond the end of the read and is filled in from the germline J gene. J is TRBJ1-1 and V is TRBV26; TRBD1 matches 8 bases. The J segment lost 5 bases and the V segment lost 5 bases, leaving 4 bases of the junction unmatched. Germline V gene data show CDR1 as KGHPV and CDR2 as FQNQEV (reference sequence). The CDR3 is 13 residues long. CDR3 DNA, as far as it was read: TGTGCCAGCAGTACAGGGGGTGGGACAGAAGTCTTC. This sequence encodes CASSTGGGTEVF. The complete CDR3 reads CASSTGGGTEVFF. Filled out from reference TRBV26 and TRBJ1-1, the complete variable domain reads NSKVIQTPRYLVKGQGQKAKMRCIPEKGHPVVFWYQQNKNNEFKFLINFQNQEVLQQIDMTEKRFSAECPSNSPCSLEIQSSEAGDSALYLCASSTGGGTEVFFGKGTRLTVV.

With regard to this clone: Gene names refer to mouse genes. The read ends 1 residue before the CDR3 terminus; that terminus is restored from the germline J gene. This chain uses TRBV26 with TRBJ2-4; 11 bases fit TRBD1. The CDR3 is made up of 15 amino acids. Germline V gene lookup returns CDR1 KGHPV and CDR2 FQNQEV (reference sequence). The trim removed 2 bases at V and 8 bases at J, leaving 6 bases unmatched. CDR3 sequence reads: CASSLPRDRGSTLYF. The sequenced CDR3 bases are TGTGCCAGCAGTCTGCCCCGGGACAGGGGGTCCACCTTGTAC.

With respect to this clone: The germline and genes are mouse ones. The CDR3 loop reads CAWSLGPGLYAEQFF. CDR3 DNA (partial): TGTGCCTGGAGTCTAGGACCTGGGCTCTATGCTGAGCAGTTC. The rearrangement joins TRBV31 to TRBJ2-1; TRBD2 might be the D (5 bases). The CDR3 end lies 1 residue beyond the end of the read and is filled in from the germline J gene. V gave up 0 bases and J gave up 3 bases, with 12 bases separating them. This CDR3 is built from 15 residues. Germline V gene lookup returns CDR1 GKSSPN and CDR2 SITVG.

By share of the sample, this clone is medium-sized (0.01 to 0.1%). Gene labels here are mouse ones. The DNA ends 1 residue before the CDR3 does, and the rest of the CDR3 is filled in from the germline J gene. V is TRBV26 and J is TRBJ1-2; D is uncertain. Looked up from germline, CDR1 is KGHPV and CDR2 is FQNQEV (reference sequence). The V gene lost 7 bases and the J gene lost 0 bases, with 9 bases spanning the gap. CDR3 length equals 13 residues. The CDR3 reads CASIGNANSDYTF. The sequenced part of the CDR3 DNA is TGTGCCAGCATAGGCAATGCAAACTCCGACTACACC.

On this clone itself: Gene names and germline match the mouse. The CDR3 end is not reached by the read, which stops 1 residue before it; the germline J gene fills it in. The genes are TRBV26 and TRBJ1-1; 7 positions agree with TRBD1. The CDR3 runs to 13 residues. Germline CDR1 reads KGHPV; CDR2 reads FQNQEV (reference sequence). V lost 6 bases and J lost 1; bases outside the gene matches: 2. CDR3 sequence: CASSQGGNTEVFF. CDR3 bases read: TGTGCCAGCAGCCAGGGGGGAAACACAGAAGTCTTC.

In the case of this clone: Mouse gene names and germline throughout. The CDR3 loop is CASTQKRWNYAEQFF. CDR3 DNA (partial): TGTGCCAGCACCCAAAAACGTTGGAACTATGCTGAGCAGTTC. The chain carries TRBV19 and TRBJ2-1; D is unresolved. The read finishes 1 residue shy of the CDR3 end, and the germline J gene is used to complete it. CDR1 is FNHDT, CDR2 SITEND, per germline (reference sequence). The CDR3 extends over 15 amino acids. V was trimmed by 6 bases and J by 1 base, leaving 14 bases between them.

In the case of this clone: Here the gene names and germline are mouse. The read ends 1 residue before the CDR3 terminus; that terminus is restored from the germline J gene. The chain couples TRBV15 to TRBJ2-4, with TRBD2 matching over 10 bases. The germline V gene encodes CDR1 SGHND and CDR2 FRSKSL. The CDR3 loop spans 17 amino acids. V lost 0 bases and J lost 0; bases outside the gene matches: 3. The CDR3: CASSLAGTGASQNTLYF. The part of the CDR3 DNA that was read is TGTGCCAGCAGTTTAGCGGGGACTGGGGCTAGTCAAAACACCTTGTAC.

Concerning this clone: Mouse gene names apply. The sequenced fragment ends 1 residue before the CDR3 boundary, so the rest is inferred from the germline J gene. The chain couples TRBV13-3 to TRBJ1-2; D is possibly TRBD1 (6 bases). Germline CDR1 is NNHDY and CDR2 is SYVADS. This CDR3 is 14 amino acids long. The germline V and J ends were trimmed by 4 bases and 0 bases, with 10 bases remaining between them. CDR3 amino acids: CASSPGQPNSDYTF. The sequenced CDR3 bases are TGTGCCAGCAGTCCGGGACAACCAAACTCCGACTACACC.